This is a list of T cell receptor beta chains from one sample in a study of post-analysis software for immune sequencing data. MiXCR was run by TCRdb on the PCR reads, yielding one entry per CDR3 protein. The sample has some 240,000 distinct CDR3 sequences; 36% are singletons. Input material: blood. The receptors come from a girl between 10 and 17 years old with multiple sclerosis. The CDR3 runs from the conserved cysteine through the conserved F or W. Each record gives: D gene, V gene, clone size, J gene, CDR3 protein, CDR3 DNA. A D gene is named only where the DNA matches it firmly. A row's size may be missing; if present it is once, few, many or a size class.

d_call: TRBD2
v_call: TRBV5-6
clone_size: few
j_call: TRBJ2-1
cdr3_aa: CASTAGLAGVGEFF
cdr3_nt: TGTGCCAGCACCGCCGGACTAGCGGGAGTAGGGGAGTTCTTC

d_call: TRBD1
v_call: TRBV5-1
clone_size: many
j_call: TRBJ2-5
cdr3_aa: CASSHAGTGEETQYF
cdr3_nt: TGCGCCAGCAGCCACGCCGGGACAGGGGAAGAGACCCAGTACTTC

d_call: TRBD2
v_call: TRBV10-3
clone_size: NA
j_call: TRBJ2-2
cdr3_aa: CATATSGGGTGELFF
cdr3_nt: TGTGCCACTGCGACTAGCGGGGGAGGCACCGGGGAGCTGTTTTTT

d_call: NA
v_call: TRBV28
clone_size: NA
j_call: TRBJ2-3
cdr3_aa: CASGKNTDTQYF
cdr3_nt: TGTGCCAGCGGGAAGAACACAGATACGCAGTATTTT

d_call: TRBD2
v_call: TRBV7-9
clone_size: many
j_call: TRBJ2-1
cdr3_aa: CASSSEGGNEQFF
cdr3_nt: TGTGCCAGCAGCTCGGAGGGAGGGAATGAGCAGTTCTTC

d_call: NA
v_call: TRBV7-3
clone_size: NA
j_call: TRBJ1-2
cdr3_aa: CASSLLAGYGYTF
cdr3_nt: TGTGCCAGCAGCCTGTTAGCCGGATATGGCTACACCTTC

d_call: TRBD1
v_call: TRBV7-3
clone_size: NA
j_call: TRBJ1-2
cdr3_aa: CASSRGQGRNGYTF
cdr3_nt: TGTGCCAGCAGCCGGGGACAGGGTAGAAATGGCTACACCTTC

d_call: TRBD2
v_call: TRBV20-1
clone_size: few
j_call: TRBJ2-1
cdr3_aa: CSARKVAGASSYNEQFF
cdr3_nt: TGCAGTGCTAGAAAAGTAGCGGGGGCTAGCTCCTACAATGAGCAGTTCTTC

d_call: NA
v_call: TRBV21-1
clone_size: NA
j_call: TRBJ2-7
cdr3_aa: CASRQGPTYEQYF
cdr3_nt: TGTGCCAGCAGACAGGGGCCAACGTATGAGCAGTACTTC

d_call: NA
v_call: TRBV7-2
clone_size: many
j_call: TRBJ1-6
cdr3_aa: CASSFRQAYNSPLHF
cdr3_nt: TGTGCCAGCAGCTTCAGACAAGCCTATAATTCACCCCTCCACTTT

d_call: TRBD2
v_call: TRBV24-1
clone_size: medium-sized
j_call: TRBJ2-1
cdr3_aa: CATSESGTSGINEQFF
cdr3_nt: TGTGCCACCAGTGAGTCCGGGACTAGCGGGATCAATGAGCAGTTCTTC

d_call: TRBD1
v_call: TRBV28
clone_size: NA
j_call: TRBJ2-1
cdr3_aa: CASSLYDRGRSAHEQFF
cdr3_nt: TGTGCCAGCAGTTTATACGACAGGGGGCGCTCCGCGCATGAGCAGTTCTTC

d_call: NA
v_call: TRBV4-1
clone_size: NA
j_call: TRBJ1-5
cdr3_aa: CASSQVPSTVNQPQHF
cdr3_nt: TGCGCCAGCAGCCAAGTGCCGAGCACAGTCAATCAGCCCCAGCATTTT

d_call: NA
v_call: TRBV29-1
clone_size: many
j_call: TRBJ1-1
cdr3_aa: CSVEGEAFF
cdr3_nt: TGCAGCGTTGAGGGCGAAGCTTTCTTT